This is a list of T cell receptor beta chains from one sample in a study of blood T cell repertoires in COVID-19. Generated by immunoSEQ multiplex PCR, the TCRdb table keeps only in-frame clones and is missing some. The data show 140,000 to 150,000 clones, about nine tenths seen once. The specimen sequenced was PBMCs or T cells enriched from blood (not recorded which). Receptors originate from a man aged 60-69 years who had recovered from COVID-19. The CDR3 runs from the conserved cysteine through the conserved F or W. The D gene is left open where the match is weak. Some rows mark clone size as missing; the rest say once, few, many or name a class of expanded clone.

abundance | j_gene | d_gene | v_gene | CDR3aa | CDR3nt
NA | TRBJ2-7 | TRBD2 | TRBV19 | CASSIAGGAYEQYF | TGTGCCAGTAGTATAGCGGGAGGAGCCTACGAGCAGTACTTC
NA | TRBJ2-1 | NA | TRBV5-6 | CASSLAQYNEQFF | TGTGCCAGCAGCTTGGCCCAATACAATGAGCAGTTCTTC
NA | TRBJ2-5 | TRBD2 | TRBV6-2/TRBV6-3 | CASSTGLAGVRETQYF | TGTGCCAGCAGTACGGGACTAGCGGGAGTGAGAGAGACCCAGTACTTC
NA | TRBJ2-3 | TRBD2 | TRBV18 | CASSPLAEATDTQYF | TGTGCCAGCTCACCCCTAGCGGAGGCCACAGATACGCAGTATTTT
NA | TRBJ2-7 | NA | TRBV20-1 | CSASGGYEQYF | TGCAGTGCTAGCGGTGGCTACGAGCAGTACTTC
NA | TRBJ2-5 | NA | TRBV18 | CASSPRLASQETQYF | TGTGCCAGCTCACCGCGGCTAGCGTCTCAAGAGACCCAGTACTTC
NA | TRBJ1-6 | NA | TRBV28 | CASKAGDSPLHF | TGTGCCAGCAAGGCCGGGGATTCACCCCTCCACTTT
NA | TRBJ2-3 | TRBD1 | TRBV6-6 | CASAPTGVRDTQYF | TGTGCCAGCGCACCGACAGGGGTCAGGGATACGCAGTATTTT
NA | TRBJ1-3 | NA | TRBV28 | CASSFGGSGNTIYF | TGTGCCAGCAGTTTCGGGGGGTCTGGAAACACCATATATTTT
NA | TRBJ1-3 | TRBD1 | TRBV5-1 | CASSSGQGGNTIYF | TGCGCCAGCAGCTCGGGACAGGGTGGGAACACCATATATTTT
NA | TRBJ2-7 | NA | TRBV15 | CATSRGQNSAYEQYF | TGTGCCACCAGCCGCGGACAGAACTCCGCCTACGAGCAGTACTTC
NA | TRBJ2-3 | TRBD2 | TRBV4-1 | CASSPGVAGGGDTQYF | TGCGCCAGCAGCCCAGGGGTAGCGGGAGGTGGAGATACGCAGTATTTT
NA | TRBJ2-1 | NA | TRBV6-5 | CASSYSQRDNEQFF | TGTGCCAGCAGTTACAGCCAGCGGGACAATGAGCAGTTCTTC
NA | TRBJ2-1 | TRBD2 | TRBV5-6 | CASSLAGTSDNEQFF | TGTGCCAGCAGCTTGGCCGGGACTAGCGATAATGAGCAGTTCTTC
NA | TRBJ2-2 | NA | TRBV5-1 | CASSLAGSGGELFF | TGCGCCAGCAGCTTGGCAGGGTCTGGCGGGGAGCTGTTTTTT
NA | TRBJ2-7 | TRBD2 | TRBV5-1 | CASSLPLAGGSYEQYF | TGCGCCAGCAGCTTGCCGCTAGCGGGGGGGAGCTACGAGCAGTACTTC
NA | TRBJ2-1 | TRBD2 | TRBV5-4 | CASSLPGTRINEQFF | TGTGCCAGCAGCCTACCAGGGACTAGAATCAATGAGCAGTTCTTC
NA | TRBJ2-1 | NA | TRBV5-4 | CASRLDSSSYNEQFF | TGTGCCAGCAGGTTAGACTCGAGCTCCTACAATGAGCAGTTCTTC
once | TRBJ2-1 | TRBD1 | TRBV2 | CASNPGQYDNEQFF | TGTGCCAGCAATCCGGGACAGTATGACAATGAGCAGTTCTTC
NA | TRBJ1-4 | NA | TRBV20-1 | CSASRVQDEKLFF | TGCAGTGCTAGTCGTGTTCAGGATGAAAAACTGTTTTTT
NA | TRBJ1-2 | NA | TRBV18 | CASSPSGSTVNYGYTF | TGTGCCAGCTCACCTTCCGGGTCGACAGTCAACTATGGCTACACCTTC
NA | TRBJ1-4 | TRBD1 | TRBV2 | CASSRTGPGEKLFF | TGTGCCAGCAGTCGGACAGGTCCTGGGGAAAAACTGTTTTTT
NA | TRBJ1-1 | NA | TRBV5-1 | CASSFAGVTEAFF | TGCGCCAGCAGCTTTGCAGGCGTCACTGAAGCTTTCTTT
NA | TRBJ2-4 | NA | TRBV7-9 | CASSRDILATKNIQYF | TGTGCCAGCAGTCGAGACATACTAGCTACCAAAAACATTCAGTACTTC
NA | TRBJ2-1 | NA | TRBV2 | CASSEGVNEQFF | TGTGCCAGCAGTGAAGGAGTAAATGAGCAGTTCTTC
NA | TRBJ1-1 | TRBD1 | TRBV6-5 | CASSPPRQGRTEAFF | TGTGCCAGCAGTCCCCCTCGACAGGGGAGGACTGAAGCTTTCTTT
NA | TRBJ2-7 | NA | TRBV20-1 | CSAVTGYEQYF | TGCAGTGCTGTAACAGGCTACGAGCAGTACTTC
NA | TRBJ2-1 | NA | TRBV20-1 | CSASGGRDDEQFF | TGCAGTGCTAGTGGTGGGAGAGACGATGAGCAGTTCTTC
NA | TRBJ2-2 | TRBD1 | TRBV9 | CASSARQGTTGELFF | TGTGCCAGCAGCGCCAGACAGGGTACCACCGGGGAGCTGTTTTTT
NA | TRBJ2-1 | TRBD2 | TRBV2 | CASSSPGLASYNEQFF | TGTGCCAGCAGTTCCCCGGGACTAGCGTCCTACAATGAGCAGTTCTTC
NA | TRBJ2-5 | TRBD1 | TRBV19 | CASSPGTAQETQYF | TGTGCCAGTAGTCCAGGGACAGCTCAAGAGACCCAGTACTTC
NA | TRBJ1-1 | NA | TRBV2 | CASTRSNTEAFF | TGTGCCAGCACCCGGTCAAACACTGAAGCTTTCTTT
few | TRBJ1-5 | TRBD1 | TRBV29-1 | CSVAEQGHQPQHF | TGCAGCGTTGCGGAACAGGGGCATCAGCCCCAGCATTTT
NA | TRBJ2-7 | NA | TRBV2 | CASSFSSYEQYF | TGTGCCAGCAGTTTCTCTTCCTACGAGCAGTACTTC
NA | TRBJ2-3 | TRBD2 | TRBV7-9 | CASSPGGSSDTQYF | TGTGCCAGCAGCCCGGGGGGATCGTCAGATACGCAGTATTTT
NA | TRBJ2-3 | NA | TRBV3-1/TRBV3-2 | CASSPRDSRLFLDTQYF | TGTGCCAGCAGCCCGAGGGACTCCCGTCTGTTTCTAGATACGCAGTATTTT
NA | TRBJ1-3 | TRBD1 | TRBV18 | CASSTQGMTGNTIYF | TGTGCCAGCTCAACACAGGGGATGACTGGAAACACCATATATTTT
NA | TRBJ1-1 | NA | TRBV30 | CAGKGEGFSTEAFF | TGTGCCGGTAAAGGGGAGGGTTTTTCGACTGAAGCTTTCTTT
NA | TRBJ2-3 | TRBD2 | TRBV6-5 | CASRALAGATDTQYF | TGTGCCAGCAGAGCACTAGCGGGAGCCACAGATACGCAGTATTTT
NA | TRBJ2-1 | TRBD2 | TRBV6-5 | CASTAGGTYNEQFF | TGTGCCAGCACCGCGGGGGGAACCTACAATGAGCAGTTCTTC
NA | TRBJ2-2 | NA | TRBV4-1 | CASRALVPTNTGELFF | TGCGCCAGCAGGGCTTTGGTACCGACGAACACCGGGGAGCTGTTTTTT